The clone carrying this T cell receptor (beta chain) was detected a few times. The data belong to a study of cytomegalovirus exposure and HLA in healthy donors. Across the whole study: Assignment to the Caucasian-associated ancestry cluster applied to approximately 80% of the approximately 400 genotyped donors.

PCR involved 60 Vbeta and 13 Jbeta primers. Only in-frame clones appear in the TCRdb table, and some are missing; sequencing was by immunoSEQ multiplex PCR. The sample holds some 170,000 clones, roughly 80% seen once. Germline V CDR1 and CDR2: LNHDA, SQIVND (reference sequence). CDR3 length: 15 amino acids. The trim removed 5 bases at V and 3 bases at J, leaving 9 bases unmatched. The source of this sequence is a man between 18 and 35 years old in good health and CMV-seropositive. Sequencing input: PBMCs. The chain employs TRBV19 and TRBJ1-1, with 7 nucleotides matching TRBD1. CDR3 residues: CASSSRGTAHTEAFF. The CDR3 nucleotides read TGTGCCAGTAGTTCTAGGGGGACAGCTCACACTGAAGCTTTCTTT.